This note documents a single TCR beta chain sequence. This sample stems from a study of blood T cell repertoires in COVID-19. Study at large: T cells, B-cell-depleted T cells, or PBMCs provided the cDNA or gDNA that served as material.

Between the trimmed V and J ends, which lost 2 bases and 1 base, there was a span of 6 bases. The CDR3 loop spans 14 amino acids. Germline values: CDR1 SGHAT, CDR2 FQNNGV. The method was immunoSEQ multiplex PCR; TCRdb's version includes in-frame clones alone and lacks a portion of them. The top ten clones hold less than 3.5% of a sample with some 210,000 clones, around 83% of them seen once. V usage is TRBV11-2 and J usage is TRBJ1-3; no clear D gene. This receptor was taken from a man aged 50 to 59 with active or convalescent COVID-19. Material: peripheral blood. The CDR3 protein is CASSLSVSGNTIYF. In DNA form, the CDR3 reads TGTGCCAGCAGCTTAAGCGTATCTGGAAACACCATATATTTT.